One and the same sample provided the 10 T cell receptor beta chains below, sequenced in a study of T cell clones after liver transplantation (dated by TCRdb to the late 2010s). Preparation of the library involved the immunoSEQ multiplex PCR assay. TCRdb re-hosts the immuneACCESS table, in-frame sequences only. Its copies lack some clones; in the studies checked, an unresolved V gene accounts for under half of them, and the cause for the rest is not known. In this sample the table shows more than 15,000 clones, approximately 80% of which occur a single time. Of the sample, 30% to 40% is held by the ten largest clones. The sequencing used CD8+ T cells from blood, collected 48 months after liver transplant. These receptors were obtained from a human patient who received a liver transplant. Where a transplant has occurred, the graft donor may have supplied some of the T cells.

J is TRBJ2-1 and V is TRBV11-2, with 11 positions matching TRBD2. CDR1 SGHAT and CDR2 FQNNGV come from the germline V gene. Germline trimming cut 7 bases from V and 5 bases from J; bases unmatched to any gene: 4. The CDR3 spans 14 residues. CDR3 nucleotides: TGTGCCAGCAAACTAGCGGGAGAAAACAATGAGCAGTTCTTC. Encoded protein: CASKLAGENNEQFF.

This chain links TRBV7-9 with TRBJ2-1, with TRBD2 matching over 8 bases. Trimming at V came to 6 bases and at J to 7 bases, leaving 14 bases not matched to a gene. Germline V gene sequence: CDR1 SEHNR, CDR2 FQNEAQ (reference sequence). This CDR3 is 16 amino acids long. CDR3 sequence: CASSNPHGGAGNEQFF. The CDR3, as DNA: TGTGCCAGCAGTAATCCCCACGGGGGGGCCGGGAATGAGCAGTTCTTC.

In its sample, this clone was seen once. CDR3 in DNA: TGTGCCAGCAGTGGACATACGAACACCGGGGAGCTGTTTTTT. Translation: CASSGHTNTGELFF. This chain connects TRBV25-1 to TRBJ2-2; D ambiguous. Between the trimmed V and J ends, which lost 4 bases and 0 bases, there was a span of 6 bases. Per the germline V gene, CDR1 is MGHDK and CDR2 is SYGVNS. The CDR3 contains 14 residues. The variable domain in full, with the rest retrieved from reference TRBV25-1 and TRBJ2-2, is EADIYQTPRYLVIGTGKKITLECSQTMGHDKMYWYQQDPGMELHLIHYSYGVNSTEKGDLSSESTVSRIRTEHFPLTLESARPSHTSQYLCASSGHTNTGELFFGEGSRLTVL.

V and J are TRBV11-2 and TRBJ2-3, with TRBD2 as a possible D gene (5 bases). This CDR3 comprises 16 residues. With 0 bases removed from V and 3 bases from J, the gap between germline ends came to 13 bases. CDR1 is SGHAT, CDR2 FQNNGV, per germline. The CDR3 loop is CASSLDGVARTDTQYF. In DNA form, the CDR3 reads TGTGCCAGCAGCTTAGATGGAGTAGCGAGAACAGATACGCAGTATTTT. Combining the CDR3 with reference TRBV11-2 and TRBJ2-3 gives the whole variable domain EAGVAQSPRYKIIEKRQSVAFWCNPISGHATLYWYQQILGQGPKLLIQFQNNGVVDDSQLPKDRFSAERLKGVDSTLKIQPAKLEDSAVYLCASSLDGVARTDTQYFGPGTRLTVL.

This chain uses TRBV7-9 with TRBJ1-1; D is possibly TRBD1 (6 bases). The CDR3 is 15 amino acids. Trimming shortened V by 7 bases and J by 2 bases, and 17 bases separated the two germline ends. Germline V CDR1 and CDR2: SEHNR, FQNEAQ (reference sequence). CDR3 sequence (DNA): TGTGCCAGCACCTCAGGGGTGGCGGTTAACACTGAAGCTTTCTTT. It encodes CASTSGVAVNTEAFF.

In its sample, this clone was seen once. The rearrangement uses TRBV13 and TRBJ2-7; 8 bases map to TRBD1. This CDR3 has 14 amino acids. V lost 8 bases to trimming and J lost 1 base; unmatched junction nucleotides: 7. Germline assignment: CDR1 PRHDT and CDR2 FYEKMQ (reference sequence). The CDR3 DNA reads as TGTGCCAGCTCTAAACAGGGGGTATCCTACGAGCAGTACTTC. The encoded protein is CASSKQGVSYEQYF. Drawing the rest from reference TRBV13 and TRBJ2-7, the complete variable domain is AAGVIQSPRHLIKEKRETATLKCYPIPRHDTVYWYQQGPGQDPQFLISFYEKMQSDKGSIPDRFSAQQFSDYHSELNMSSLELGDSALYFCASSKQGVSYEQYFGPGTRLTVT.

This chain joins TRBV7-3 and TRBJ2-2; D gene unclear. CDR3 length equals 11 residues. The germline V gene has CDR1 SGHTA and CDR2 FQGTGA. V was cut by 5 bases and J by 3 bases, with 1 base left in between. The CDR3 protein is CASSDTGELFF. The CDR3 bases are TGTGCCAGCAGCGACACCGGGGAGCTGTTTTTT.

The chain carries TRBV7-9 and TRBJ1-6; TRBD1 agrees at 8 bases. Germline values: CDR1 SEHNR, CDR2 FQNEAQ (reference sequence). CDR3 length: 14 residues. The J segment lost 14 bases and the V segment lost 5 bases, leaving 11 bases of the junction unmatched. The CDR3 DNA is TGTGCCAGCAGCCCCGGGACAGGATTTTTCACCCTCCACTTT. It translates to CASSPGTGFFTLHF.

A few counts support this clone. V and J are TRBV6-5 and TRBJ2-1, with TRBD1 matching over 8 bases. The CDR3 runs to 14 residues. The junction had 2 bases not matched to a gene; V was cut back by 4 bases and J by 3 bases. Germline CDR1 is MNHEY and CDR2 is SVGAGI. The CDR3 DNA reads TGTGCCAGCAGTTCCACAGGGGGCTACAATGAGCAGTTCTTC. Translating gives CASSSTGGYNEQFF.

The V and J genes are TRBV9 and TRBJ2-7, with 11 bases aligning to TRBD2. The CDR3 extends over 15 amino acids. CDR1 is SGDLS, CDR2 YYNGEE, per germline. With V trimmed by 0 bases and J by 6 bases, 5 bases remained unmatched. The chain's CDR3 is CASSVGSLAGGEQYF. The CDR3 region has the DNA TGTGCCAGCAGCGTAGGTAGCCTAGCGGGAGGCGAGCAGTACTTC.